This TCR beta chain was captured in a study of blood T cell repertoires in COVID-19. CDR1 and CDR2 (germline): WNHNN, SYGVQD (reference sequence). The length of the CDR3 is 14 residues. V lost 3 bases and J 5 bases, leaving 10 bases between the germline ends. The data were produced by immunoSEQ multiplex PCR, yet TCRdb's version contains in-frame clones alone and is incomplete. The sample contains about 480,000 clones, roughly 87% of which appear only once. V is TRBV10-1 and J is TRBJ1-4; D unclear. The clonotype comes from a woman between 18 and 29 years old with acute COVID-19. Sample: PBMCs or T cells enriched from blood (not recorded which). CDR3 DNA: TGCGCCAGCAGTGACGGAGCAAACAATGAAAAACTGTTTTTT. Translating it yields CASSDGANNEKLFF.